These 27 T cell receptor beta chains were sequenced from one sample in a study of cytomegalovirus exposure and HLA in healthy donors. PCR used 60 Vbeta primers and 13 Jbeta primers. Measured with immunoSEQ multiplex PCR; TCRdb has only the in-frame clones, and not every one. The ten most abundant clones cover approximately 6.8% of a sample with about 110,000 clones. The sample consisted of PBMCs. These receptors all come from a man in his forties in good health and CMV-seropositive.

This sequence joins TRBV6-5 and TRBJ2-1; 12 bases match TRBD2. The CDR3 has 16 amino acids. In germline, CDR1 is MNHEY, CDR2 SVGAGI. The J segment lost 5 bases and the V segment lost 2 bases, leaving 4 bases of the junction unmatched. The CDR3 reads CASSYLPSGRDNEQFF. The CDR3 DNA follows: TGTGCCAGCAGTTACCTCCCTAGCGGGAGGGACAATGAGCAGTTCTTC.

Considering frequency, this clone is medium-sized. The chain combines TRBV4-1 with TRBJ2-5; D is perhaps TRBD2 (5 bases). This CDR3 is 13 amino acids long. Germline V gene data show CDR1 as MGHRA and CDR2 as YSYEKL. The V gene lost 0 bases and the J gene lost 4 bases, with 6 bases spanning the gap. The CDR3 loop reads CASSQEGGETQYF. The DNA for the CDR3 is TGCGCCAGCAGCCAAGAAGGAGGAGAGACCCAGTACTTC.

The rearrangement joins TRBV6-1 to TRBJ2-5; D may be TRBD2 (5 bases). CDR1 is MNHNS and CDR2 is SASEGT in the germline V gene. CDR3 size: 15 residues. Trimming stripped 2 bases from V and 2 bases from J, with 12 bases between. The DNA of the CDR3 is TGTGCCAGCAGTGAACCCGATTCGGGGCAAGAGACCCAGTACTTC. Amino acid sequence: CASSEPDSGQETQYF.

The CDR3 spells CASSSPQGDEAFF. CDR3 DNA sequence: TGCGCCAGCAGCTCCCCACAGGGCGATGAAGCTTTCTTT. The V and J genes are TRBV5-1 and TRBJ1-1; D may be TRBD1 (6 bases). The CDR3 runs to 13 residues. Germline CDR1 SGHRS, CDR2 YFSETQ. The V end was cut by 3 bases, the J end by 7 bases, with 13 bases between.

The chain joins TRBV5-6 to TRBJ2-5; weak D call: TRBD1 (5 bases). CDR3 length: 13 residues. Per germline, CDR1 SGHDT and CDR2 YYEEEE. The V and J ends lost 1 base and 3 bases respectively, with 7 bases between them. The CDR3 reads CASSLIREETQYF. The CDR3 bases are TGTGCCAGCAGCTTGATCAGGGAAGAGACCCAGTACTTC.

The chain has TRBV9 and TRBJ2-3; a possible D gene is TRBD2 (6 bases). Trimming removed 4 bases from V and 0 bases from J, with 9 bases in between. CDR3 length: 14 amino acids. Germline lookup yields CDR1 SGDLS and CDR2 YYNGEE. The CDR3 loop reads CASSSLASTDTQYF. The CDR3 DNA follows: TGTGCCAGCAGCTCGCTAGCGAGCACAGATACGCAGTATTTT.

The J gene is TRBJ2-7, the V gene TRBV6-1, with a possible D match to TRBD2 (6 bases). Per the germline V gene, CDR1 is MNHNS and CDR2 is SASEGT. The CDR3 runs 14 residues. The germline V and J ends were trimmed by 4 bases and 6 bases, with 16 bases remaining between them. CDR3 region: CASSGDPGLGEQYF. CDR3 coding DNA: TGTGCCAGCAGTGGCGATCCGGGACTGGGCGAGCAGTACTTC.

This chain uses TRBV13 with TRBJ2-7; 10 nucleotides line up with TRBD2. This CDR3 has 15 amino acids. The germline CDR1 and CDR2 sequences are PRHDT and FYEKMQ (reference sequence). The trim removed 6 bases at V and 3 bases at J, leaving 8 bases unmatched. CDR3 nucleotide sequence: TGTGCCAGCAGGGTTGAGCGGGAGGGTCGCTACGAGCAGTACTTC. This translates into CASRVEREGRYEQYF.

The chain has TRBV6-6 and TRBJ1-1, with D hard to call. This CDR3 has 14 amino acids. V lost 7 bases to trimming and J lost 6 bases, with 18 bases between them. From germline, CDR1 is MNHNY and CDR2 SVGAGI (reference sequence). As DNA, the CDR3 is TGTGCCAGCACCGCCGACACTAGGGTCTCTGAAGCTTTCTTT. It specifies CASTADTRVSEAFF.

In nucleotides, the CDR3 is TGTGCCAGCACTAAAAGAGGGACAAAACGGCCCGAGCAGTACTTC. Residues: CASTKRGTKRPEQYF. This chain joins TRBV21-1 and TRBJ2-7; whether TRBD1, the table's D call, matches the DNA was not checked. TRBV21-1 is a recognized pseudogene. The CDR3 sequence is 15 residues long.

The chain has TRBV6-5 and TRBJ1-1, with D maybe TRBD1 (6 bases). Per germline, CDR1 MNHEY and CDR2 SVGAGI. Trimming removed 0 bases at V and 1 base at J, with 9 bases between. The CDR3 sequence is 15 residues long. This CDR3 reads CASSYSTQGNTEAFF. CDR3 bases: TGTGCCAGCAGTTACTCGACACAGGGGAACACTGAAGCTTTCTTT.

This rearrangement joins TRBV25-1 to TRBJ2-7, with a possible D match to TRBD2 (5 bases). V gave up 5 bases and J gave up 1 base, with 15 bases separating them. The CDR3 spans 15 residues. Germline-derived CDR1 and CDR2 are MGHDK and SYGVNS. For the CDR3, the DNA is TGTGCCAGCAGTCCAACGGGGTCCTATTCCTACGAGCAGTACTTC. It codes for CASSPTGSYSYEQYF.

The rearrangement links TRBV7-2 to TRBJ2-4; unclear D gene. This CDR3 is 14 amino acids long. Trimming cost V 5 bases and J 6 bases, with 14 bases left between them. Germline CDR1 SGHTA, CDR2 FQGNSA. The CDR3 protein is CASSPSGRSNIQYF. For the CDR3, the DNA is TGTGCCAGCAGCCCAAGTGGGCGCTCAAACATTCAGTACTTC.

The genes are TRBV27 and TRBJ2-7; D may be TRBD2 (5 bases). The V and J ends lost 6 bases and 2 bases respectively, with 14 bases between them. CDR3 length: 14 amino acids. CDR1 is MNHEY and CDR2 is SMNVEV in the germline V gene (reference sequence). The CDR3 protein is CASSPGTYPYEQYF. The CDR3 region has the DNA TGTGCCAGCAGCCCGGGAACCTACCCCTACGAGCAGTACTTC.

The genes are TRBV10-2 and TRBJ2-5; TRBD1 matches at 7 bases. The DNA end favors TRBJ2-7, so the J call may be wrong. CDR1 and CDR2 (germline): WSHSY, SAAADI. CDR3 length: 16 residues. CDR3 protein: CASVKGAERSSYEQYF. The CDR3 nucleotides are TGCGCCAGCGTTAAGGGGGCTGAGCGGAGCTCCTACGAGCAGTACTTC.

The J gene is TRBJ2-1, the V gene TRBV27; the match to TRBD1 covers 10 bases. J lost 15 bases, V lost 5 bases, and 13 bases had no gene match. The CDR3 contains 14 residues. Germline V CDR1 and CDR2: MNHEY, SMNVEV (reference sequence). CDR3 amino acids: CASSTTGGAGGWFF. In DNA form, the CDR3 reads TGTGCCAGCAGTACGACAGGGGGCGCAGGGGGATGGTTCTTC.

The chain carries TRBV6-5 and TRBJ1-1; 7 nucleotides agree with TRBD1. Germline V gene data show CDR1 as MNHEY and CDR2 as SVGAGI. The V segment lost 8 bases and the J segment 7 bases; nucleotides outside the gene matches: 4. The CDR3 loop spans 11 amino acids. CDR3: CASRGQYEAFF. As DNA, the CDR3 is TGTGCCAGCCGGGGACAGTATGAAGCTTTCTTT.

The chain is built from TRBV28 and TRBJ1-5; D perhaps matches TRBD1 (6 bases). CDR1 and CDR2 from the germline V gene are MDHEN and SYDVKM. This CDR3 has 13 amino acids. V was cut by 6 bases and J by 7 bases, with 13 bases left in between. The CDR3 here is CASRGQKGQPQHF. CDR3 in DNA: TGTGCCAGCAGGGGACAAAAAGGGCAGCCCCAGCATTTT.

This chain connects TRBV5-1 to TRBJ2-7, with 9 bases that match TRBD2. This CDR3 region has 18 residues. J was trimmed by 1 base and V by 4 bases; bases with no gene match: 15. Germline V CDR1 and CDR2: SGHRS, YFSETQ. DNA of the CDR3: TGCGCCAGCAGCGAGGCGCTCGTTTTTAGCGGGAGATCCTACGAGCAGTACTTC. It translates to CASSEALVFSGRSYEQYF. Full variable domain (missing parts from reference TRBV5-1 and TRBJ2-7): KAGVTQTPRYLIKTRGQQVTLSCSPISGHRSVSWYQQTPGQGLQFLFEYFSETQRNKGNFPGRFSGRQFSNSRSEMNVSTLELGDSALYLCASSEALVFSGRSYEQYFGPGTRLTVT.

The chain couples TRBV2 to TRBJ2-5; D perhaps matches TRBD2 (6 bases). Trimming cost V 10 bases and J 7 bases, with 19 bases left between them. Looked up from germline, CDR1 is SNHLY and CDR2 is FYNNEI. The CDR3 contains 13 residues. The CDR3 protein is CATRAGLRGTQYF. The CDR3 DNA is TGTGCCACCAGAGCGGGCCTAAGAGGGACCCAGTACTTC.

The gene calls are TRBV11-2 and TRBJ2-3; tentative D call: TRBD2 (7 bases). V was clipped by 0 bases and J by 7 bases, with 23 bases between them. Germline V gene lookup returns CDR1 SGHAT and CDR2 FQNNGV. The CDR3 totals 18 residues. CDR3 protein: CASSLDNPAGTTRNTQYF. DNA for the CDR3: TGTGCCAGCAGCTTAGACAACCCAGCGGGGACAACCAGGAATACGCAGTATTTT.

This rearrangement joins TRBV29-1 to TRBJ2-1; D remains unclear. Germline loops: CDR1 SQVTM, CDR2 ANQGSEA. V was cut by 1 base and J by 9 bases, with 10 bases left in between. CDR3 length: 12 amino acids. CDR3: CSVEVGSPEQFF. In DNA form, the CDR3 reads TGCAGCGTTGAAGTGGGCAGCCCTGAGCAGTTCTTC.

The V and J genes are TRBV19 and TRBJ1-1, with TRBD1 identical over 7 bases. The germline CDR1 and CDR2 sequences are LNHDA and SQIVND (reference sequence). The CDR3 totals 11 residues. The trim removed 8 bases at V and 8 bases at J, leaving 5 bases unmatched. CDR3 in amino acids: CASGWDREAFF. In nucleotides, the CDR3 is TGTGCCAGTGGCTGGGACAGAGAAGCTTTCTTT.

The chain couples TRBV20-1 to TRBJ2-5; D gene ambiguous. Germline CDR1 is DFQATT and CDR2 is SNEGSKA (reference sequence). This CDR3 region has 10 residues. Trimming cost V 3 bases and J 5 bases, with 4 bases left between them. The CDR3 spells CSARQETQYF. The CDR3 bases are TGCAGTGCTAGGCAGGAGACCCAGTACTTC.

The CDR3 spells CSVEEGLYGYTF. CDR3 nucleotides: TGCAGCGTTGAAGAGGGCCTCTATGGCTACACCTTC. The chain combines TRBV29-1 with TRBJ1-2; D unresolved. The germline V gene has CDR1 SQVTM and CDR2 ANQGSEA. V shed 0 bases and J shed 4 bases, with 6 bases lying between them. This CDR3 contains 12 residues.

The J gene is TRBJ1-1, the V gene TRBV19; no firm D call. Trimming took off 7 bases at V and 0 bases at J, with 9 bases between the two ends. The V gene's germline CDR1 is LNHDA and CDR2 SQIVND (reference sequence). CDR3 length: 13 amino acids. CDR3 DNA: TGTGCCAGTAAGAACACAGTGAACACTGAAGCTTTCTTT. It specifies CASKNTVNTEAFF.

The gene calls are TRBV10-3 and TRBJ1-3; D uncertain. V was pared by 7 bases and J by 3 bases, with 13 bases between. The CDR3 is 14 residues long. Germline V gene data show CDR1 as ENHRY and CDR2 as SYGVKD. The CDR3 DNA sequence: TGTGCCATCACAGCGGGGAGCGGTGGAAACACCATATATTTT. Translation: CAITAGSGGNTIYF.